This T cell receptor (beta chain) was captured by sequencing in a study of T cells expressing NK-cell markers. Concerning this clonotype: The target antigen is unknown.

Following a re-call of the 5' RACE reads, TCRdb has one entry per CDR3 protein and lacks DNA. In all, the sample yields fewer than 550,000 distinct CDR3 sequences. The CDR3 is 14 amino acids. CDR1 and CDR2 from the germline V gene are MDHEN and SYDVKM. Overall study results and limits: In several donors, dominant clonotypes made up 28.3-60.1% of CD3+CD56-NKG2C+ cells. As a fraction of CD8+ T cells, dominant NKG2C+ clonotypes reached about 1.0-7.5% in over 5 donors.

Specimen: blood T cells: a sorted CD56 or NKG2C T cell subset, CD4+ or CD8+ T cells, or bulk PBMC T cells (not recorded which). The sequence derives from a woman aged 45-65 years in good health. The gene calls are TRBV28 and TRBJ1-1; TCRdb's D gene call, TRBD1, goes unchecked for lack of DNA. The CDR3 sequence is CASSSTAMNTEAFF.